The clone carrying this T cell receptor (beta chain) was seen a single time. This sample is part of a study of CD8 T cells in Susac syndrome. A quantity of about 0.45 to 1 ug RNA underwent reverse transcription using random hexamers. TCRdb itself ran the immunoSEQ multiplex PCR reads through MiXCR, one entry per CDR3 protein. Of about 140,000 distinct CDR3 sequences listed, approximately 95% are singletons. Per germline, CDR1 MDHEN and CDR2 SYDVKM. Trimming removed 7 bases from V and 6 bases from J, with 13 bases in between. The CDR3 has 14 amino acids. Sequencing was done on a sample of CD4+ T cells from PBMCs. The TCR comes from a human donor with Susac syndrome. The gene calls are TRBV28 and TRBJ1-6, with D uncertain. The CDR3 region has the DNA TGTGCCAGCACCCCCCCGGCGGGTAATTCACCCCTCCACTTT. It codes for CASTPPAGNSPLHF.